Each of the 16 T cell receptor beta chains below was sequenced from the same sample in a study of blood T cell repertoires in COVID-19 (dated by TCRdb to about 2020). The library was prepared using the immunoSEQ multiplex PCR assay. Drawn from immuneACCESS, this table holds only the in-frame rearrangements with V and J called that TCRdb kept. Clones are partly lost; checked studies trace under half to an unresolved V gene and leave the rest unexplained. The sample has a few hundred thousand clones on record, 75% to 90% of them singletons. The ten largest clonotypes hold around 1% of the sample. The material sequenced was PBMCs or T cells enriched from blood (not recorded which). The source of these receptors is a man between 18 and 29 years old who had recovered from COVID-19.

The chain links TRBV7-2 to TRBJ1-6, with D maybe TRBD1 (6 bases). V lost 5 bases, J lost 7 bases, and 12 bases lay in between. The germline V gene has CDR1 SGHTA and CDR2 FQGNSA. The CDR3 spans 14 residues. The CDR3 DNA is TGTGCCAGCAGCCTCGGACAGACAAATTCACCCCTCCACTTT. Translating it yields CASSLGQTNSPLHF.

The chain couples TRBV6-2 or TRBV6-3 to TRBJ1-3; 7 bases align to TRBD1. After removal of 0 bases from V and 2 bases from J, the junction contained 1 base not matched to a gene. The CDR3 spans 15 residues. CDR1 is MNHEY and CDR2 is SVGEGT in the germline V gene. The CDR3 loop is CASSYSGTAGNTIYF. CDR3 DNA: TGTGCCAGCAGTTACTCCGGGACAGCTGGAAACACCATATATTTT.

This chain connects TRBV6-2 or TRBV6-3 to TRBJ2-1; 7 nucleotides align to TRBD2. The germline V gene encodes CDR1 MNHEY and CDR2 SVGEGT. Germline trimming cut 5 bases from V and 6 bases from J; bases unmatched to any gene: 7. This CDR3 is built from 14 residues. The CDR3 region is CASSPPGGLNEQFF. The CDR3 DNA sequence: TGTGCCAGCAGTCCCCCGGGAGGTCTCAATGAGCAGTTCTTC.

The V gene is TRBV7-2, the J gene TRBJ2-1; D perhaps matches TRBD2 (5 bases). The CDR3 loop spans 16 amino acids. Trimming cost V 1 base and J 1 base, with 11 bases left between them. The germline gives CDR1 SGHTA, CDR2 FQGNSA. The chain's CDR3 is CASSLDGQRSYNEQFF. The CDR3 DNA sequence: TGTGCCAGCAGCTTAGATGGGCAGCGGTCCTACAATGAGCAGTTCTTC.

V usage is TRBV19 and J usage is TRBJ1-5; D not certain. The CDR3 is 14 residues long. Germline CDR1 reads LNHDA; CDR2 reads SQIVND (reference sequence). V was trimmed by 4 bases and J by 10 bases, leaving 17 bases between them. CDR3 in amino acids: CASSRVGYTDPQHF. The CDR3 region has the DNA TGTGCCAGTAGTAGGGTCGGGTACACTGACCCCCAGCATTTT.

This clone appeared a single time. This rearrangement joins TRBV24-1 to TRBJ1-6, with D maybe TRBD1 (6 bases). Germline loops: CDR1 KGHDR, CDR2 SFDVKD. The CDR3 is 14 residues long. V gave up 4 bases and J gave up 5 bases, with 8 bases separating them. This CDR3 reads CATSEGDNNSPLHF. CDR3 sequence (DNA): TGTGCCACCAGTGAAGGGGACAATAATTCACCCCTCCACTTT.

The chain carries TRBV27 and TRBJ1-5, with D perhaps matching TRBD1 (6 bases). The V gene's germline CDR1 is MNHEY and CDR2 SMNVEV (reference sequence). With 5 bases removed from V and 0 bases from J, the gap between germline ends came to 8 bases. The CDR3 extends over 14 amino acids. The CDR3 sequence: CASSKDSSNQPQHF. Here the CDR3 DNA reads TGTGCCAGCAGTAAGGACAGTAGCAATCAGCCCCAGCATTTT.

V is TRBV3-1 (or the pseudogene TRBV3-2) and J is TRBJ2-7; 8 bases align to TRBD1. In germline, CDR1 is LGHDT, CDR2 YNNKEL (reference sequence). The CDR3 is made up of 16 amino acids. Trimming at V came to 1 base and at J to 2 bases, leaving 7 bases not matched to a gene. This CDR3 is CASSQGRDRRTYEQYF. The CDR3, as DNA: TGTGCCAGCAGCCAAGGAAGGGACAGGCGAACCTACGAGCAGTACTTC.

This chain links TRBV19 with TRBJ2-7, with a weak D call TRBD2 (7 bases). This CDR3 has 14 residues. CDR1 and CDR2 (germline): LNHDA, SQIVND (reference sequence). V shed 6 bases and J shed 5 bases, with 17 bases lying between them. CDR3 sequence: CASRLKGGIHEQYF. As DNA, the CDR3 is TGTGCCAGTAGATTAAAGGGGGGGATCCACGAGCAGTACTTC.

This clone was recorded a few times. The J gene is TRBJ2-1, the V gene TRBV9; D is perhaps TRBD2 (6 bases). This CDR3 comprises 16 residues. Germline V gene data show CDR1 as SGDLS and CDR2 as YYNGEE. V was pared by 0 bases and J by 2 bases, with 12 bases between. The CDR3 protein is CASSVVSGSTYNEQFF. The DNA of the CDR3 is TGTGCCAGCAGCGTAGTGAGCGGGTCAACCTACAATGAGCAGTTCTTC.

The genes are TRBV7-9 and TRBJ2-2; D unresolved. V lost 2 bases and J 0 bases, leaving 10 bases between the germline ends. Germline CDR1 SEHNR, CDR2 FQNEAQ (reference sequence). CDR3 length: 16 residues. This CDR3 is CASSLTTYANTGELFF. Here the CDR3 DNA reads TGTGCCAGCAGCTTAACGACTTACGCGAACACCGGGGAGCTGTTTTTT.

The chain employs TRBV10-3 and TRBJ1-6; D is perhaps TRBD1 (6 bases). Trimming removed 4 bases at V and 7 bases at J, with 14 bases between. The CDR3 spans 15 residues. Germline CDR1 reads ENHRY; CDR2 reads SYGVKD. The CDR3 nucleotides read TGTGCCATCAGTGGGGGGGGCTCGGGGAATTCACCCCTCCACTTT. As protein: CAISGGGSGNSPLHF.

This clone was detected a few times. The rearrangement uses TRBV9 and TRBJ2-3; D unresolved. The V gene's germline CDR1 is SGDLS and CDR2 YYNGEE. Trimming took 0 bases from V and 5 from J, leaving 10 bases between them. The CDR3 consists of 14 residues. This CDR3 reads CASSVAYRGDTQYF. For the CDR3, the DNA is TGTGCCAGCAGCGTAGCCTACCGAGGAGATACGCAGTATTTT.

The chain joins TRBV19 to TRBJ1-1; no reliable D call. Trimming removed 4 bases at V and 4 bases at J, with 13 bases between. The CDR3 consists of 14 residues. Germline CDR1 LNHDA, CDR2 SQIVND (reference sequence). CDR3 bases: TGTGCCAGTAGTAGGGGAGAAGGGAGCACTGAAGCTTTCTTT. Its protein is CASSRGEGSTEAFF.

The CDR3, as DNA: TGTGCCAGCAGTCTCGTCAGGGACACAGATACGCAGTATTTT. The encoded protein is CASSLVRDTDTQYF. The chain employs TRBV28 and TRBJ2-3, with D possibly matching TRBD1 (5 bases). Trimming took 5 bases from V and 2 from J, leaving 11 bases between them. Germline V gene sequence: CDR1 MDHEN, CDR2 SYDVKM. This CDR3 is 14 amino acids long.

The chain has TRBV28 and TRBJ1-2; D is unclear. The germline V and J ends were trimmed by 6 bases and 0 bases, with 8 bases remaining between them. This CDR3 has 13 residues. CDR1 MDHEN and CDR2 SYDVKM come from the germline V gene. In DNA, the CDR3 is TGTGCCAGCAGGATACAAGCTAACTATGGCTACACCTTC. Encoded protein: CASRIQANYGYTF.